The 22 T cell receptor beta chains listed next were all sequenced from one sample in a study of T cells expressing NK-cell markers. TCRdb derives one entry per CDR3 protein from the 5' RACE reads, leaving out DNA. Its clone listing holds about 370,000 distinct CDR3 sequences. The source material was blood T cells: a sorted CD56 or NKG2C T cell subset, CD4+ or CD8+ T cells, or bulk PBMC T cells (not recorded which). These receptors came from a woman aged 45-65 years in good health.

The chain combines TRBV3-1 with TRBJ1-1; TCRdb calls TRBD1, which cannot be checked without DNA. CDR3 length: 13 residues. Germline CDR1 LGHDT, CDR2 YNNKEL (reference sequence). Here the CDR3 reads CASSQVGRQGAFF.

The V gene is TRBV29-1, the J gene TRBJ2-7; TCRdb names TRBD2, which stays unverified in the absence of DNA. This CDR3 comprises 12 residues. Germline lookup yields CDR1 SQVTM and CDR2 ANQGSEA. The CDR3 is CSVGPSGPEQYF.

The chain is built from TRBV19 and TRBJ2-1; checking the TCRdb D call of TRBD2 is not possible without DNA. The germline gives CDR1 LNHDA, CDR2 SQIVND (reference sequence). The CDR3 sequence is 14 residues long. This CDR3 reads CASSETSHRNKQFF.

The chain couples TRBV4-1 to TRBJ2-1; as DNA is missing, the TRBD2 call by TCRdb cannot be tested. This CDR3 is built from 20 residues. Germline-derived CDR1 and CDR2 are MGHRA and YSYEKL. The CDR3 is CASSQVTKREGPGWRNEQFF.

The V gene is TRBV6-1, the J gene TRBJ1-5; TCRdb reports TRBD1, a call that lacks DNA to check it against. The CDR3 totals 18 residues. The germline V gene encodes CDR1 MNHNS and CDR2 SASEGT. CDR3 sequence reads: CASSEAVRRDRAYQPQHF.

CDR3 sequence: CASSPPSTEAFF. The chain recombines TRBV9 with TRBJ1-1; TCRdb selects TRBD1, and the lack of DNA leaves this call unchecked. The germline gives CDR1 SGDLS, CDR2 YYNGEE. This CDR3 is built from 12 residues.

This chain connects TRBV20-1 to TRBJ2-3; the D call of TRBD2 rests on TCRdb alone, since no DNA is present to check it. This CDR3 contains 16 residues. CDR1 is DFQATT and CDR2 is SNEGSKA in the germline V gene (reference sequence). The CDR3 loop reads CSATWSLATITDTQYF.

This chain links TRBV24-1 with TRBJ1-5; TCRdb names TRBD1, which stays unverified in the absence of DNA. This CDR3 contains 14 residues. Germline V gene lookup returns CDR1 KGHDR and CDR2 SFDVKD. The CDR3 sequence: CATSGGSFNQPQHF.

The gene calls are TRBV5-1 and TRBJ1-1. Germline V gene sequence: CDR1 SGHRS, CDR2 YFSETQ. The CDR3 spans 16 residues. The CDR3 sequence is CASSLEMAAMNTEAFF.

This chain connects TRBV25-1 to TRBJ2-2; TCRdb's D call of TRBD2 is untestable without DNA. The CDR3 loop spans 19 amino acids. From germline, CDR1 is MGHDK and CDR2 SYGVNS. CDR3 protein: CASSDRFKGLAGGNGELFF. The whole variable domain, filled in from reference TRBV25-1 and TRBJ2-2, reads EADIYQTPRYLVIGTGKKITLECSQTMGHDKMYWYQQDPGMELHLIHYSYGVNSTEKGDLSSESTVSRIRTEHFPLTLESARPSHTSQYLCASSDRFKGLAGGNGELFFGEGSRLTVL.

The chain combines TRBV9 with TRBJ2-3. The germline CDR1 and CDR2 sequences are SGDLS and YYNGEE. CDR3 length equals 16 residues. The CDR3 reads CASSVGVAASTDTQYF.

V usage is TRBV6-5 and J usage is TRBJ1-1; the TCRdb call, TRBD1, lacks DNA for checking. From germline, CDR1 is MNHEY and CDR2 SVGAGI. This CDR3 region has 13 residues. The CDR3 region is CASSYSWGSEAFF.

The chain combines TRBV12-3 or TRBV12-4 with TRBJ1-1; the TRBD1 assignment by TCRdb is unverifiable without DNA. The CDR3 sequence is 15 residues long. This chain's CDR3 is CASSLGWTVALEAFF.

The rearrangement uses TRBV9 and TRBJ1-3; the TCRdb D gene call, TRBD1, has no DNA to confirm it. Per germline, CDR1 SGDLS and CDR2 YYNGEE. This CDR3 has 16 amino acids. CDR3 in amino acids: CASSPQDRLSGNTIYF.

The genes are TRBV3-1 and TRBJ2-7; checking the TCRdb D call of TRBD2 is not possible without DNA. CDR1 and CDR2 (germline): LGHDT, YNNKEL (reference sequence). The CDR3 totals 17 residues. The CDR3: CASSQDLGVAGDSEQYF.

The CDR3 spells CASSGISGRVYNEQFF. This sequence joins TRBV5-1 and TRBJ2-1; TCRdb names TRBD2, which stays unverified in the absence of DNA. The CDR3 contains 16 residues. Germline-derived CDR1 and CDR2 are SGHRS and YFSETQ.

The V and J genes are TRBV4-2 and TRBJ2-1; TCRdb picks TRBD1, but there is no DNA to check that call. The CDR3 extends over 15 amino acids. CDR1 is LGHNA and CDR2 is YNFKEQ in the germline V gene. This CDR3 reads CASSQDSSGLSPPFF.

The rearrangement links TRBV5-6 to TRBJ2-1; TCRdb gives TRBD1 as the D gene, but with no DNA this cannot be confirmed. Germline assignment: CDR1 SGHDT and CDR2 YYEEEE. The length of the CDR3 is 16 residues. CDR3 residues: CASSLLRESMRGEQFF.

V is TRBV5-1 and J is TRBJ2-7; the TRBD2 assignment by TCRdb is unverifiable without DNA. CDR1 is SGHRS and CDR2 is YFSETQ in the germline V gene. The CDR3 loop spans 15 amino acids. CDR3 sequence: CASSWGLAQSYEQYF. Variable domain in full (rest from reference TRBV5-1 and TRBJ2-7): KAGVTQTPRYLIKTRGQQVTLSCSPISGHRSVSWYQQTPGQGLQFLFEYFSETQRNKGNFPGRFSGRQFSNSRSEMNVSTLELGDSALYLCASSWGLAQSYEQYFGPGTRLTVT.

The chain combines TRBV12-3 or TRBV12-4 with TRBJ2-7; TCRdb's D call, TRBD1, is unchecked because there is no DNA. This CDR3 has 13 amino acids. The chain's CDR3 is CASSQSRGYEQYF.

V gene TRBV12-3 or TRBV12-4 combines with J gene TRBJ1-2; as DNA is missing, the TRBD1 call by TCRdb cannot be tested. The CDR3 covers 13 residues. The CDR3: CASSLITGYGYTF.

This chain connects TRBV20-1 to TRBJ2-1; the D call from TCRdb, TRBD1, cannot be confirmed without DNA. CDR1 DFQATT and CDR2 SNEGSKA come from the germline V gene (reference sequence). CDR3 length: 11 amino acids. CDR3 protein: CSASRDREQFF.